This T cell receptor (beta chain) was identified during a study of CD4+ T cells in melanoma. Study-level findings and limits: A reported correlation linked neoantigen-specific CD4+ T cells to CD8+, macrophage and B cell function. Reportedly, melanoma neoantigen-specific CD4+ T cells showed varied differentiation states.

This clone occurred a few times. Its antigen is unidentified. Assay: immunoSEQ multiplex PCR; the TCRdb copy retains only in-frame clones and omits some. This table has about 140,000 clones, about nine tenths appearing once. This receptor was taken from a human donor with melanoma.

The CDR3 is CASSSIEDTEAFF. The CDR3 DNA is TGTGCCAGCAGTAGCATTGAAGACACTGAAGCTTTCTTT. The rearrangement joins TRBV4-2 to TRBJ1-1; D unclear. Trimming left V 6 bases short and J 3 bases short, with 11 bases between. Germline-derived CDR1 and CDR2 are LGHNA and YNFKEQ. There are 13 residues in the CDR3.